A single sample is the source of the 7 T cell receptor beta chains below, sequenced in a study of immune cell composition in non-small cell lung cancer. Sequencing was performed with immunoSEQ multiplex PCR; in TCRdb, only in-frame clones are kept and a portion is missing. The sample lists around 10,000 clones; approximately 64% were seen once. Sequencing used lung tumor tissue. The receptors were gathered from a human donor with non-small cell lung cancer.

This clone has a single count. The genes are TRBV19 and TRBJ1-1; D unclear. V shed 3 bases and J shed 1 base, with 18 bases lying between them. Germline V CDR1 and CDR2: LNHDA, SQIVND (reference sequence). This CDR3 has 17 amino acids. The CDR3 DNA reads TGTGCCAGTAGTATCGGCTGGGCGTCCTCAAGGAACACTGAAGCTTTCTTT. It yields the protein CASSIGWASSRNTEAFF.

In DNA, the CDR3 is TGTGCCAGCAGTGAAGCGAGGGGAGGGGCGATGAGGCCGAATGAGCAGTTCTTC. Amino acid sequence: CASSEARGGAMRPNEQFF. V and J are TRBV6-1 and TRBJ2-1, with 7 bases lining up with TRBD2. The trim removed 0 bases at V and 7 bases at J, leaving 15 bases unmatched. CDR1 is MNHNS and CDR2 is SASEGT in the germline V gene. This CDR3 contains 18 residues.

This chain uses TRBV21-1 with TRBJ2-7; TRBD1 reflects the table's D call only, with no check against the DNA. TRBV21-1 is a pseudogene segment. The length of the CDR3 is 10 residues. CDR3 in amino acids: CKGGSYEQYF. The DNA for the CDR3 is TGTAAAGGGGGTTCCTACGAGCAGTACTTC.

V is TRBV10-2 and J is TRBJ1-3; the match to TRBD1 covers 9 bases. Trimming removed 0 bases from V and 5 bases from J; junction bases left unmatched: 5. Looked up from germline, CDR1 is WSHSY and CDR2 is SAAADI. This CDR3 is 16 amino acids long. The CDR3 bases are TGCGCCAGCAGTGAGTCGAATACAGGGGGCAGAAACACCATATATTTT. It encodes CASSESNTGGRNTIYF.

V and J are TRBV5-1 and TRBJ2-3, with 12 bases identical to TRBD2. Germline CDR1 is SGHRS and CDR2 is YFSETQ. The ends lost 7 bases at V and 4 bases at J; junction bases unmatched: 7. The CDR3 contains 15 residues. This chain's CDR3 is CASGSTSGGSDTQYF. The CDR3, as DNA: TGCGCCAGCGGATCGACTAGCGGGGGTTCAGATACGCAGTATTTT.

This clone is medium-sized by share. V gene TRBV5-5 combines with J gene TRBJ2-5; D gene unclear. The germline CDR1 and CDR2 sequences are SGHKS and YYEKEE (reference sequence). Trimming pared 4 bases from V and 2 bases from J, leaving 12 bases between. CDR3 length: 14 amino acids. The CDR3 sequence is CASSTEDGQETQYF. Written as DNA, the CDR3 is TGTGCCAGCAGCACCGAGGACGGACAAGAGACCCAGTACTTC.

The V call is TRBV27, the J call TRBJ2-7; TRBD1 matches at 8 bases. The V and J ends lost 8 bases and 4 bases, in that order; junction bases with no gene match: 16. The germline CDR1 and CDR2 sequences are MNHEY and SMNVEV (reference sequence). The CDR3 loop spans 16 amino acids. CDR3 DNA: TGTGCCAGCTGCAGTGAGCCGGACAGGGTGGGGTACGAGCAGTACTTC. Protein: CASCSEPDRVGYEQYF.